The rows below give T cell receptor beta chains drawn from one sample of a study of blood T cells in healthy people across ages. Each CDR3 protein gets one entry after TCRdb re-called the 5' RACE reads with MiXCR. The data contain about 580,000 distinct CDR3 sequences, around 48% of them singletons. The specimen was blood. These receptors all come from an elderly man in good health. Both conserved end residues are trimmed from each CDR3.

V,J,CDR3
TRBV6-5,TRBJ1-4,ASSYSIAGARGTNEKLF
TRBV9,TRBJ2-1,ASTWGLTASYNEQF
TRBV20-1,TRBJ2-1,SARGDYNEQF
TRBV5-1,TRBJ2-5,ASSGNIQETQY
TRBV20-1,TRBJ2-7,SARNRGYEQY
TRBV16,TRBJ1-1,ASSQRRVNTEAF
TRBV12-3/TRBV12-4,TRBJ1-1,ASTSQGGANTEAF
TRBV11-2,TRBJ1-1,ASSFPGGSRGNTEAF
TRBV7-3,TRBJ2-7,ASARGTQDYEQY
TRBV6-1,TRBJ1-2,ASRLGQGSYGYT
TRBV7-2,TRBJ2-7,ASSPLGEGREDEQY
TRBV7-2,TRBJ2-7,ASSPSGGYEQY
TRBV6-1,TRBJ2-3,ASKRTSGSSGTDTQY
TRBV6-5,TRBJ1-1,ASSSGQGHHKGTEAF
TRBV7-2,-,ASSLVLAGGNYEQY
TRBV28,TRBJ1-2,ASSPGGDGYT
TRBV20-1,TRBJ2-5,SAHPTGGRETQY
TRBV6-5,TRBJ2-5,ASSKGVAQETQY
TRBV29-1,TRBJ2-1,SVEGQAYNEQF
TRBV4-3,TRBJ2-1,ASSQDGGDNEQF
TRBV7-9,TRBJ2-2,ASRATGANTGELF
TRBV28,-,ASRTTLGAGNDEQY
TRBV20-1,TRBJ2-1,SARDLREWYNEQF
TRBV9,TRBJ2-1,ASSVGAGVYNEQF
TRBV5-1,TRBJ1-1,ASSPGLIGAEAF
TRBV9,TRBJ2-7,ASSVGRLDYEQY
TRBV27,TRBJ2-5,ASSSLNLGLAGVQETQY
TRBV29-1,TRBJ2-3,SVEDRVSRNTQY
TRBV20-1,TRBJ2-3,SARDDRDPTSTDTQY
TRBV5-6,TRBJ2-1,ASSVGTLETQF
TRBV28,TRBJ2-4,ASSSTGTSGREQY
TRBV6-2/TRBV6-3,TRBJ2-7,ASKTPSGSYEQY
TRBV7-2,TRBJ2-3,ASSPRGTNTQY
TRBV12-5,TRBJ2-1,ASGLQVSGGSYNEQF
TRBV20-1,TRBJ2-1,SARGPGNEQF
TRBV9,TRBJ1-2,ASSVAEGHWGYT
TRBV6-6,TRBJ2-5,ASILTGANTEQY
TRBV9,TRBJ2-5,ASSPGTEGEQY
TRBV12-3/TRBV12-4,TRBJ2-5,ASSSGAQETQY
TRBV7-9,TRBJ2-1,ASSSRAGGNTLPRDEQF
TRBV28,TRBJ1-4,ASNSVDRVGEKLF
TRBV29-1,TRBJ2-7,SVGTPYEQY
TRBV6-6,TRBJ2-6,ASSATANVLT
TRBV20-1,TRBJ1-2,SAPATGGYRGYT
TRBV5-1,TRBJ2-7,ASSFTPALADEQY
TRBV14,TRBJ2-3,ASSQERAGTQY
TRBV7-9,TRBJ1-4,ASTLGAGVNEKLF
TRBV10-3,TRBJ1-1,AITRGQRNTEAF
TRBV12-3/TRBV12-4,TRBJ1-6,ASSATTGSPLH
TRBV6-6,TRBJ2-1,ASRDSKVGEQF
TRBV7-9,TRBJ2-3,ASSPPVTSGSTTDTQY
TRBV6-5,TRBJ2-1,ASSPRLADNEQF
TRBV28,TRBJ2-4,ASNYAGGKNIQY